This is a list of T cell receptor beta chains from one sample in a study of graft-versus-host responses after intestinal transplantation. Their recognized antigens are unknown. The table came from immunoSEQ multiplex PCR; TCRdb's copy has only in-frame clones and leaves some out. The sample lists almost 40,000 clones, around 96% occurring once. Sequencing was performed on unstimulated CD8+ T cells sorted from spleen or lymph node cells, taken before transplant. The receptor source for this set is a human donor who was the organ donor for an intestinal transplant. Each CDR3 is given without its conserved first and last residue. Fields, in order: V gene, J gene, D gene, CDR3 protein. The D gene is left open where the match is weak.

TRBV2	TRBJ1-3	.	ASRGAAPNSGNTIY
TRBV19	TRBJ2-3	TRBD2	ASSLTSGSTDTQY
TRBV2	TRBJ1-1	TRBD1	ASSDGDRGWVNTEAF
TRBV5-4	TRBJ2-7	TRBD1	ASSYQGAREQY
TRBV4-3	TRBJ2-1	.	ASSQDRIYRLNEQF
TRBV13	TRBJ2-1	.	ASSFINEQF
TRBV27	TRBJ1-1	.	ASSVHTEAF
TRBV4-1	TRBJ2-1	.	ASSQDLAGYNEQF
TRBV29-1	TRBJ1-2	TRBD1	SSLSGGNYGYT
TRBV27	TRBJ2-6	.	ASSPLASGANVLT
TRBV5-1	TRBJ1-1	.	ASSLAAELEAF
TRBV19	TRBJ1-1	TRBD1	ASSRDRGLMNTEAF
TRBV5-4	TRBJ1-2	.	ASSGGEIYGYT
TRBV5-6	TRBJ2-5	TRBD2	ASSFRLADRQETQY
TRBV4-3	TRBJ2-2	.	ASSQDPQFANTGELF
TRBV14	TRBJ1-2	TRBD1	ASSRPGQANYGYT